Following are 12 T cell receptor beta chains from one sample sequenced in a study of T cell responses to AZD1222 COVID-19 vaccine. TCRdb keeps only in-frame clones here, not all; method: immunoSEQ multiplex PCR. The sample lists about 130,000 clones; approximately 85% were seen once. The source was peripheral blood, collected 28 days after the second AZD1222 dose. These receptor sequences come from an adult who received the AZD1222 COVID-19 vaccine.

The rearrangement links TRBV6-2 or TRBV6-3 to TRBJ1-1, with 8 positions matching TRBD1. The CDR3 runs 15 residues. Trimming at V came to 5 bases and at J to 0 bases, leaving 5 bases not matched to a gene. Germline V gives CDR1 MNHEY, CDR2 SVGEGT. Here the CDR3 DNA reads TGTGCCAGCAGTGCCAGACAGGGGTTGAACACTGAAGCTTTCTTT. This encodes CASSARQGLNTEAFF.

V is TRBV7-8 and J is TRBJ1-4, with TRBD1 identical over 9 bases. The CDR3 totals 17 residues. CDR1 SGHVS and CDR2 FQNEAQ come from the germline V gene. The V gene end was trimmed by 1 base and the J gene end by 7 bases; junction bases not matched to a gene: 10. CDR3 sequence (DNA): TGTGCCAGCAGCTTAGTGGGGACAGGGTCCGATTCTGAAAAACTGTTTTTT. Translated: CASSLVGTGSDSEKLFF.

The chain uses TRBV10-3 and TRBJ1-1; no definite D call. The germline V and J ends were trimmed by 3 bases and 8 bases, with 7 bases remaining between them. The CDR3 consists of 11 residues. CDR1 and CDR2 from the germline V gene are ENHRY and SYGVKD. CDR3 amino acids: CAISEFAEAFF. The CDR3 DNA reads TGTGCCATCAGTGAATTCGCCGAAGCTTTCTTT.

The chain links TRBV5-1 to TRBJ1-1; no definite D call. Germline CDR1 and CDR2: SGHRS and YFSETQ. CDR3 size: 16 residues. Between the trimmed V and J ends, which lost 1 base and 0 bases, there was a span of 13 bases. The CDR3 region is CASSLTRTLLNTEAFF. The CDR3 DNA reads TGCGCCAGCAGCTTGACAAGAACCCTGCTGAACACTGAAGCTTTCTTT.

V usage is TRBV18 and J usage is TRBJ1-5; the D is unclear. The V gene lost 3 bases and the J gene lost 4 bases, with 13 bases spanning the gap. CDR1 and CDR2 (germline): KGHSH, LQKENI. The CDR3 extends over 15 amino acids. This chain's CDR3 is CASSPTSEGNQPQHF. CDR3 coding DNA: TGTGCCAGCTCACCGACCTCAGAAGGGAATCAGCCCCAGCATTTT.

This sequence joins TRBV5-1 and TRBJ2-7, with D tentatively TRBD1 (5 bases). The CDR3 contains 17 residues. The germline CDR1 and CDR2 sequences are SGHRS and YFSETQ. Trimming took off 2 bases at V and 3 bases at J, with 21 bases between the two ends. The CDR3 nucleotides are TGCGCCAGCAGCTTTTCTCAAGACAGCTACGAGGTCTACGAGCAGTACTTC. Its translation is CASSFSQDSYEVYEQYF. The full variable domain, rest sourced from reference TRBV5-1 and TRBJ2-7, is KAGVTQTPRYLIKTRGQQVTLSCSPISGHRSVSWYQQTPGQGLQFLFEYFSETQRNKGNFPGRFSGRQFSNSRSEMNVSTLELGDSALYLCASSFSQDSYEVYEQYFGPGTRLTVT.

The CDR3 loop reads CASSENWDEKLFF. CDR3 in DNA: TGTGCCAGCAGTGAAAATTGGGATGAAAAACTGTTTTTT. The chain combines TRBV2 with TRBJ1-4, with D hard to call. Germline lookup yields CDR1 SNHLY and CDR2 FYNNEI. This CDR3 comprises 13 residues. With 2 bases removed from V and 6 bases from J, the gap between germline ends came to 7 bases.

This clone was picked up one time. The J gene is TRBJ1-1, the V gene TRBV18; no firm D call. Germline V CDR1 and CDR2: KGHSH, LQKENI. Between the trimmed V and J ends, which lost 2 bases and 1 base, there was a span of 8 bases. This CDR3 contains 14 residues. In DNA, the CDR3 is TGTGCCAGCTCACCAACGGTGGGGAACACTGAAGCTTTCTTT. It is translated as CASSPTVGNTEAFF. Variable domain in full (rest from reference TRBV18 and TRBJ1-1): NAGVMQNPRHLVRRRGQEARLRCSPMKGHSHVYWYRQLPEEGLKFMVYLQKENIIDESGMPKERFSAEFPKEGPSILRIQQVVRGDSAAYFCASSPTVGNTEAFFGQGTRLTVV.

The genes are TRBV10-2 and TRBJ2-5; D possibly corresponds to TRBD2 (5 bases). The CDR3 covers 13 residues. Germline V lookup: CDR1 WSHSY, CDR2 SAAADI. Trimming cost V 2 bases and J 8 bases, with 12 bases left between them. The CDR3 nucleotides are TGCGCCAGCAGTGAGGACGGACGGGGAACCCAGTACTTC. Translated, it gives CASSEDGRGTQYF.

This sequence joins TRBV7-3 and TRBJ2-1, with 9 bases identical to TRBD1. The CDR3 totals 17 residues. The ends lost 5 bases at V and 7 bases at J; junction bases unmatched: 15. Looked up from germline, CDR1 is SGHTA and CDR2 is FQGTGA. The CDR3 DNA is TGTGCCAGCAGCCCACAGGGGGCGCGGGCCTATGGGAATGAGCAGTTCTTC. Protein product: CASSPQGARAYGNEQFF.

This chain links TRBV19 with TRBJ1-1; D uncertain. Germline V gene lookup returns CDR1 LNHDA and CDR2 SQIVND (reference sequence). V was cut by 0 bases and J by 4 bases, with 12 bases left in between. The CDR3 totals 15 residues. CDR3 sequence reads: CASSIDATIGTEAFF. In DNA form, the CDR3 reads TGTGCCAGTAGTATAGATGCCACCATCGGCACTGAAGCTTTCTTT.

This clone occurred once. This chain links TRBV9 with TRBJ2-5; 10 nucleotides align to TRBD2. Germline V gene sequence: CDR1 SGDLS, CDR2 YYNGEE. This CDR3 has 16 amino acids. With 0 bases clipped from V and 4 bases from J, the junction kept 6 bases outside the gene matches. The CDR3 nucleotides are TGTGCCAGCAGCGTAGCGAGCGGGGGGGCCCCAGAGACCCAGTACTTC. Protein: CASSVASGGAPETQYF.